This T cell receptor (beta chain) was sequenced in a study of post-analysis software for immune sequencing data. Trimming took 5 bases from V and 10 from J; bases not matched to a gene: 6. The CDR3 length is 15 residues. CDR1 and CDR2 (germline): MNHNY, SVGAGI (reference sequence). On this clonotype: The antigen remains unidentified.

Findings and limits, study-wide: With TRBV5-6, TRBV5-1 and TRBV20-1 included, five TRBV segments were more frequent in patients than in controls. Diversity measured as normalized Chao1 was significantly lower in multiple sclerosis patients than in controls.

The TCR beta cDNA libraries contained unique molecular identifiers. TCRdb passed the PCR reads through MiXCR, listing each CDR3 protein once. The sample yields 650,000 to 850,000 distinct CDR3 sequences, about half seen once. The TCR originated in a girl aged 10-17 years with multiple sclerosis. Source material: blood. The chain recombines TRBV6-6 with TRBJ2-1; the match to TRBD2 covers 15 bases. The CDR3 loop reads CASSAPGLAGGEQFF. The CDR3 DNA reads as TGTGCCAGCAGTGCCCCGGGACTAGCGGGAGGAGAGCAGTTCTTC.